The 25 T cell receptor beta chains given below trace back to one sample, sequenced in a study of OX40 agonist ivuxolimab in advanced cancers. Some clones are missing from TCRdb's copy, which holds only in-frame ones; the method was immunoSEQ multiplex PCR. In the table there are about 60,000 clones, roughly 80% of which are singletons. The specimen comprised CD4+ or CD8+ T cells sorted from blood, sampled in a trial of the OX40 agonist ivuxolimab. The source is an adult with an advanced solid tumor such as melanoma, head and neck, liver or kidney cancer.

This sequence joins TRBV27 and TRBJ2-6; D call uncertain. V was trimmed by 5 bases and J by 0 bases, leaving 5 bases between them. The CDR3 sequence is 14 residues long. In germline, CDR1 is MNHEY, CDR2 SMNVEV (reference sequence). CDR3 bases: TGTGCCAGCAGTACTTCCTCTGGGGCCAACGTCCTGACTTTC. It codes for CASSTSSGANVLTF.

The chain uses TRBV30 and TRBJ1-4; 7 nucleotides line up with TRBD1. Trimming cost V 2 bases and J 7 bases; bases outside gene matches: 10. Germline V gene lookup returns CDR1 GTSNPN and CDR2 SVGIG (reference sequence). This CDR3 is built from 15 residues. Written as DNA, the CDR3 is TGTGCCTGGAGTCCGACTACAGGGGTGGGTGAAAAACTGTTTTTT. Translation: CAWSPTTGVGEKLFF.

As DNA, the CDR3 is TGTGCCAGCAGCCGGCCAGGGGAGAACACTGAAGCTTTCTTT. The encoded protein is CASSRPGENTEAFF. The chain has TRBV5-6 and TRBJ1-1, with D perhaps TRBD1 (6 bases). This CDR3 comprises 14 residues. The V end lost 4 bases, the J end lost 1 base, and 11 bases lay between the germline ends. Germline CDR1 reads SGHDT; CDR2 reads YYEEEE.

This sequence joins TRBV6-6 and TRBJ1-3; D gene uncertain. With 7 bases removed from V and 0 bases from J, the gap between germline ends came to 10 bases. This CDR3 contains 14 residues. The V gene's germline CDR1 is MNHNY and CDR2 SVGAGI (reference sequence). The CDR3 DNA follows: TGTGCCAGCACCTCGGAGACCTCTGGAAACACCATATATTTT. As protein: CASTSETSGNTIYF.

In regard to this clone: Since the CDR3 does not end with the conserved phenylalanine or tryptophan, this likely comes from a read error. No DNA is shown, since the ends of the CDR3 on it are uncertain; the CDR3 is the one TCRdb lists. The gene calls are TRBV11-3 and TRBJ2-7; TRBD1 is the table's D call, not checked against the DNA. The CDR3 has 11 amino acids, counting both end residues. Germline V gene data show CDR1 as SGHNT and CDR2 as YENEEA. This chain's CDR3 is CASRPHTDRAI.

This clone was observed once. The chain carries TRBV5-1 and TRBJ1-1; 10 bases map to TRBD1. The germline V gene encodes CDR1 SGHRS and CDR2 YFSETQ. This CDR3 has 15 amino acids. The trim removed 1 base at V and 8 bases at J, leaving 8 bases unmatched. The CDR3 protein is CASSLWDRGLPEAFF. Here the CDR3 DNA reads TGCGCCAGCAGCTTGTGGGACAGGGGACTACCCGAAGCTTTCTTT.

The chain uses TRBV30 and TRBJ2-5; no definite D call. Trimming took 4 bases from V and 5 from J, leaving 11 bases between them. Germline V lookup: CDR1 GTSNPN, CDR2 SVGIG (reference sequence). The CDR3 covers 12 residues. Here the CDR3 DNA reads TGTGCCTGGAAAGGCAGACGGGAGACCCAGTACTTC. Residues: CAWKGRRETQYF.

The J gene is TRBJ2-4, the V gene TRBV2; 9 nucleotides match TRBD1. The germline gives CDR1 SNHLY, CDR2 FYNNEI. There are 15 residues in the CDR3. The ends lost 3 bases at V and 9 bases at J; junction bases unmatched: 9. CDR3 DNA: TGTGCCAGCAGTGAGACAGGGGGAATTATAGGCATTCAGTACTTC. Amino acid sequence: CASSETGGIIGIQYF.

The chain combines TRBV5-4 with TRBJ2-5; 7 bases agree with TRBD2. Germline V lookup: CDR1 SGHNT, CDR2 YYREEE (reference sequence). The CDR3 has 15 residues. V was pared by 2 bases and J by 5 bases, with 9 bases of the junction left unmatched. CDR3 bases: TGTGCCAGCAGCTTTAGACAGCTGGGAGGGGAGACCCAGTACTTC. The encoded protein is CASSFRQLGGETQYF.

This rearrangement joins TRBV7-9 to TRBJ2-3; TRBD2 aligns across 7 bases. CDR3 size: 15 residues. After removal of 5 bases from V and 1 base from J, the junction contained 6 bases not matched to a gene. Germline CDR1 is SEHNR and CDR2 is FQNEAQ (reference sequence). CDR3: CASSPKRGGTDTQYF. The CDR3 nucleotides are TGTGCCAGCAGCCCTAAGCGGGGCGGCACAGATACGCAGTATTTT.

The rearrangement links TRBV9 to TRBJ2-1; D not certain. The V end was cut by 2 bases, the J end by 4 bases, with 10 bases between. Per germline, CDR1 SGDLS and CDR2 YYNGEE. The CDR3 is made up of 14 amino acids. The CDR3 coding sequence is TGTGCCAGCAGCGTCAGCGATCTGTACAATGAGCAGTTCTTC. Translated: CASSVSDLYNEQFF. Based on the CDR3 plus reference TRBV9 and TRBJ2-1, the full variable domain is DSGVTQTPKHLITATGQRVTLRCSPRSGDLSVYWYQQSLDQGLQFLIQYYNGEERAKGNILERFSAQQFPDLHSELNLSSLELGDSALYFCASSVSDLYNEQFFGPGTRLTVL.

The chain has TRBV5-4 and TRBJ2-5; D may be TRBD1 (5 bases). The V end lost 0 bases, the J end lost 5 bases, and 11 bases lay between the germline ends. This CDR3 comprises 14 residues. Germline V gene sequence: CDR1 SGHNT, CDR2 YYREEE (reference sequence). The CDR3 DNA sequence: TGTGCCAGCAGCTTGGATAGGGGCGCGGAGACCCAGTACTTC. Residues: CASSLDRGAETQYF.

The rearrangement links TRBV4-2 to TRBJ2-3; 9 positions match TRBD2. This CDR3 contains 17 residues. Germline CDR1 and CDR2: LGHNA and YNFKEQ. V shed 4 bases and J 3 bases; nucleotides not matched to a gene: 11. The CDR3 reads CASSRSLEAGGTDTQYF. The CDR3 coding sequence is TGTGCCAGCAGCCGGTCGCTTGAAGCGGGGGGAACAGATACGCAGTATTTT.

This clone was counted once. The chain uses TRBV19 and TRBJ2-7, with 8 nucleotides matching TRBD2. The J segment lost 3 bases and the V segment lost 5 bases, leaving 9 bases of the junction unmatched. The CDR3 covers 15 residues. Germline V CDR1 and CDR2: LNHDA, SQIVND (reference sequence). As DNA, the CDR3 is TGTGCCAGTAGTGTAACAGTGACTAGCGTCTACGAGCAGTACTTC. The encoded protein is CASSVTVTSVYEQYF.

The gene calls are TRBV4-1 and TRBJ1-3; a weak D match, TRBD1 (6 bases). The CDR3 has 15 amino acids. V lost 4 bases, J lost 4 bases, and 14 bases lay in between. CDR1 is MGHRA and CDR2 is YSYEKL in the germline V gene. CDR3: CASSLRTAVGNTIYF. The CDR3, as DNA: TGCGCCAGCAGCCTACGGACAGCCGTCGGAAACACCATATATTTT.

This clone was counted a single time. The chain is built from TRBV5-1 and TRBJ2-3; no reliable D call. The CDR3 contains 11 residues. V was trimmed by 5 bases and J by 5 bases, leaving 6 bases between them. Germline values: CDR1 SGHRS, CDR2 YFSETQ. The DNA for the CDR3 is TGCGCCAGCAGTTCCGTAGATACGCAGTATTTT. Its protein product is CASSSVDTQYF.

A few counts support this clone. The chain couples TRBV29-1 to TRBJ1-1, with a tentative D call TRBD1 (5 bases). V shed 5 bases and J shed 0 bases, with 13 bases lying between them. The germline gives CDR1 SQVTM, CDR2 ANQGSEA. There are 14 residues in the CDR3. The CDR3 sequence: CSVSGPPLNTEAFF. The DNA for the CDR3 is TGCAGCGTTTCAGGGCCCCCACTGAACACTGAAGCTTTCTTT. Supplemented by reference TRBV29-1 and TRBJ1-1, the full variable domain reads SAVISQKPSRDICQRGTSLTIQCQVDSQVTMMFWYRQQPGQSLTLIATANQGSEATYESGFVIDKFPISRPNLTFSTLTVSNMSPEDSSIYLCSVSGPPLNTEAFFGQGTRLTVV.

The chain is built from TRBV13 and TRBJ2-7, with D perhaps TRBD1 (6 bases). V lost 8 bases and J lost 3, with 20 bases in between. This CDR3 has 15 amino acids. Germline V gene sequence: CDR1 PRHDT, CDR2 FYEKMQ (reference sequence). DNA of the CDR3: TGTGCCAGCCAACGCTACAGGGACAACGACTACGAGCAGTACTTC. Translation: CASQRYRDNDYEQYF.

V is TRBV18 and J is TRBJ2-2; D ambiguous. The CDR3 spans 11 residues. The V and J ends lost 2 bases and 8 bases respectively, with 3 bases between them. Per the germline V gene, CDR1 is KGHSH and CDR2 is LQKENI. CDR3 sequence reads: CASSPDGELFF. The CDR3 DNA reads as TGTGCCAGCTCACCAGATGGGGAGCTGTTTTTT.

The V and J genes are TRBV7-2 and TRBJ2-4, with 11 bases lining up with TRBD2. The CDR3 spans 15 residues. In germline, CDR1 is SGHTA, CDR2 FQGNSA. Trimming took 5 bases from V and 15 from J; bases not matched to a gene: 15. CDR3 protein: CASSPAGTSGPGAYF. The CDR3 DNA reads TGTGCCAGCAGCCCCGCCGGGACTAGCGGCCCGGGAGCGTACTTC.

This chain joins TRBV2 and TRBJ2-7, with D perhaps TRBD1 or TRBD2 (5 bases each). V was clipped by 4 bases and J by 4 bases, with 11 bases between them. The germline V gene encodes CDR1 SNHLY and CDR2 FYNNEI. This CDR3 has 13 residues. The CDR3 region has the DNA TGTGCCAGCAGTGGGGACCAACTTTACGAGCAGTACTTC. Its protein is CASSGDQLYEQYF.

In DNA form, the CDR3 reads TGTGCCTGGAGTGTAGCAGGCAACACAGATACGCAGTATTTT. Translation: CAWSVAGNTDTQYF. The chain joins TRBV30 to TRBJ2-3; no clear D. Germline CDR1 GTSNPN, CDR2 SVGIG (reference sequence). V lost 0 bases and J lost 2, with 9 bases in between. There are 14 residues in the CDR3.

This clone was detected only a few times. The chain uses TRBV6-5 and TRBJ1-3; D call uncertain. V was cut by 6 bases and J by 4 bases, with 10 bases left in between. The germline V gene encodes CDR1 MNHEY and CDR2 SVGAGI. CDR3 size: 13 residues. The CDR3 region is CASSPNGGNTIYF. In nucleotides, the CDR3 is TGTGCCAGCAGCCCGAACGGGGGAAACACCATATATTTT.

The chain joins TRBV29-1 to TRBJ2-3; D is perhaps TRBD1 or TRBD2 (6 bases each). This CDR3 is 14 amino acids long. V was trimmed by 6 bases and J by 1 base, leaving 14 bases between them. CDR1 and CDR2 (germline): SQVTM, ANQGSEA. The CDR3 nucleotides are TGCAGCGTCGTCGGAGGGGGACGCACAGATACGCAGTATTTT. It specifies CSVVGGGRTDTQYF.

V usage is TRBV5-4 and J usage is TRBJ2-3; D is possibly TRBD2 (5 bases). V lost 3 bases, J lost 2 bases, and 13 bases lay in between. Germline V CDR1 and CDR2: SGHNT, YYREEE (reference sequence). This CDR3 is 15 amino acids long. The CDR3 loop is CASSYMGASTDTQYF. DNA of the CDR3: TGTGCCAGCAGCTACATGGGAGCCTCCACAGATACGCAGTATTTT.